The 9 T cell receptor beta chains given below trace back to one sample, sequenced in a study of shared clonotypes between healthy human individuals. Using immunoSEQ multiplex PCR, the repertoire was profiled, and TCRdb retains in-frame clones only, with some absent. The sample consists of roughly 650,000 clones, almost 97% of them appearing once. Sequenced input: naive CD4+ T cells sorted from blood. Subset of the sample: CD45RA+ positively selected. Every receptor here comes from a woman under 40 in good health.

This chain links TRBV27 with TRBJ1-2; 10 bases align to TRBD1. CDR1 is MNHEY, CDR2 SMNVEV, per germline (reference sequence). The V segment lost 6 bases and the J segment 2 bases; nucleotides outside the gene matches: 6. The CDR3 has 15 amino acids. The CDR3: CASRIPGQGNYGYTF. In nucleotides, the CDR3 is TGTGCCAGCAGAATTCCGGGACAGGGGAACTATGGCTACACCTTC.

The V gene is TRBV18, the J gene TRBJ1-5; D unresolved. This CDR3 is built from 15 residues. The germline V gene encodes CDR1 KGHSH and CDR2 LQKENI. V shed 2 bases and J shed 2 bases, with 10 bases lying between them. The CDR3 sequence: CASSPGEGGNQPQHF. The CDR3 DNA sequence: TGTGCCAGCTCACCAGGGGAAGGAGGCAATCAGCCCCAGCATTTT.

J is TRBJ2-3 and V is TRBV10-3; TRBD1 agrees at 8 bases. This CDR3 spans 16 amino acids. Germline values: CDR1 ENHRY, CDR2 SYGVKD. V lost 2 bases, J lost 6 bases, and 10 bases stayed unmatched. The CDR3 DNA sequence: TGTGCCATCAGTGAGAGGCCCGGACAGGGCTTGGATACGCAGTATTTT. This translates into CAISERPGQGLDTQYF.

The genes are TRBV6-6 and TRBJ2-3, with TRBD1 matching 8 bases. Germline lookup yields CDR1 MNHNY and CDR2 SVGAGI (reference sequence). CDR3 size: 16 residues. The V gene end was trimmed by 6 bases and the J gene end by 3 bases; junction bases not matched to a gene: 11. The CDR3 region is CASSQRGQGGTDTQYF. The CDR3 region has the DNA TGTGCCAGCAGCCAAAGAGGACAGGGTGGAACAGATACGCAGTATTTT.

About this clone: This sample also contains other DNA sequences that code for the same CDR3. V usage is TRBV18 and J usage is TRBJ2-3, with 8 positions matching TRBD2. Germline values: CDR1 KGHSH, CDR2 LQKENI. This CDR3 region has 15 residues. With V trimmed by 1 base and J by 3 bases, 3 bases remained unmatched. The CDR3 DNA reads TGTGCCAGCTCACCACGGGCTAGCGGGACAGATACGCAGTATTTT. It encodes CASSPRASGTDTQYF.

The rearrangement joins TRBV14 to TRBJ1-1; the D gene is possibly TRBD1 (5 bases). This CDR3 has 15 amino acids. Germline CDR1 and CDR2: SGHDN and FVKESK. Trimming stripped 0 bases from V and 6 bases from J, with 14 bases between. The CDR3 loop is CASSQDPRGRPEAFF. CDR3 sequence (DNA): TGTGCCAGCAGCCAAGACCCGAGGGGTAGGCCTGAAGCTTTCTTT.

The CDR3 nucleotides are TGTGCCAGCAGTTCGATGGCGGGGAACACTGAAGCTTTCTTT. Protein: CASSSMAGNTEAFF. The V gene is TRBV6-6, the J gene TRBJ1-1; no clear D. Germline V CDR1 and CDR2: MNHNY, SVGAGI (reference sequence). With 4 bases removed from V and 1 base from J, the gap between germline ends came to 10 bases. The CDR3 totals 14 residues.

CDR3 sequence (DNA): TGTGCCAGCAGTTGGGTTGGGGCAGGCCGGGCTGGAACCGGGGAGCTGTTTTTT. It is translated as CASSWVGAGRAGTGELFF. The chain combines TRBV27 with TRBJ2-2; the D gene is possibly TRBD1 (5 bases). Trimming cost V 4 bases and J 5 bases, with 23 bases left between them. The CDR3 is 18 amino acids. Germline loops: CDR1 MNHEY, CDR2 SMNVEV (reference sequence).

This clone was counted once. The V call is TRBV6-5, the J call TRBJ2-2, with TRBD2 matching 8 bases. Germline V gene sequence: CDR1 MNHEY, CDR2 SVGAGI. The length of the CDR3 is 15 residues. Trimming took 4 bases from V and 6 from J; bases not matched to a gene: 7. CDR3 residues: CASSSRGGSPGELFF. Written as DNA, the CDR3 is TGTGCCAGCAGTTCCCGGGGGGGGTCCCCCGGGGAGCTGTTTTTT.